The clone carrying this T cell receptor beta chain is judged medium-sized. V was trimmed by 5 bases and J by 5 bases, leaving 13 bases between them. Looked up from germline, CDR1 is SGHTA and CDR2 is FQGTGA. The CDR3 spans 13 residues. Using two-round multiplex PCR, the authors amplified TCR beta CDR3 from genomic DNA. Round-one PCR had primers specific to each TRBV and TRBJ gene. MiXCR was run by TCRdb on the multiplex PCR reads, yielding one entry per CDR3 protein. Of fewer than 20,000 distinct CDR3 sequences in the sample, over 15% were seen once. This record belongs to a study of prognosis after radiotherapy for stage I lung cancer. Whole-study context: The tumor was squamous cell carcinoma for several patients; for about a dozen, it was adenocarcinoma.

This chain connects TRBV7-3 to TRBJ2-7; possible D gene TRBD2, 6 bases. This receptor was obtained from a donor aged 50 or older with non-small cell lung cancer. The material sequenced was PBMCs, taken before or after stereotactic body radiation therapy (not recorded which). CDR3 nucleotides: TGTGCCAGCAGCCTCACTAGCTTCCACGAGCAGTACTTC. It is translated as CASSLTSFHEQYF.